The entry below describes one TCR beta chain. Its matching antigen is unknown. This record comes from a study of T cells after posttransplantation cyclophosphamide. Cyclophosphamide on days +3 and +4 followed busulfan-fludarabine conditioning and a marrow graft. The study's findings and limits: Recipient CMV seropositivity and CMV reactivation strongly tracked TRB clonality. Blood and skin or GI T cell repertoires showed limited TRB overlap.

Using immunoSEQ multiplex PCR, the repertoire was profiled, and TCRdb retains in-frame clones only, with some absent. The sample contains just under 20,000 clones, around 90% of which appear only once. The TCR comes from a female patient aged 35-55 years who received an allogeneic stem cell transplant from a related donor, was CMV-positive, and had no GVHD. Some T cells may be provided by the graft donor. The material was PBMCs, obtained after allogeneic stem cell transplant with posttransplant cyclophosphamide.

The CDR3 sequence is CASSADSSTDTQYF. In nucleotides, the CDR3 is TGTGCCAGCAGCGCGGACTCTAGCACAGATACGCAGTATTTT. The V call is TRBV7-2, the J call TRBJ2-3; the D gene is possibly TRBD2 (5 bases). V gave up 5 bases and J gave up 0 bases, with 9 bases separating them. This CDR3 is 14 amino acids long. Germline V gene lookup returns CDR1 SGHTA and CDR2 FQGNSA.